The text below deals with one T cell receptor (beta chain). The antigen is undetermined. Losses at the gene ends were 7 bases for V and 5 bases for J; bases not matched to a gene: 6. The CDR3 spans 13 residues. Germline V lookup: CDR1 SGHTA, CDR2 FQGNSA. The method was immunoSEQ multiplex PCR; TCRdb's version includes in-frame clones alone and lacks a portion of them. The table shows around 65,000 clones, with approximately 92% occurring only once. The sample belongs to a study of OX40 agonist ivuxolimab in advanced cancers. Study details: Patients received ivuxolimab, an intravenous treatment, every 2 weeks at 0.01 to 10 mg/kg. General study points: Also present in some nonresponders was a low level of normalized T-cell clonal expansion. At 0.1 to 3.0 mg/kg and by week 6, clonal expansion occurred in CD4+ and CD8+ blood T cells. The authors did not determine the antigen specificity of the expanded peripheral T cells.

Sequenced material: CD4+ or CD8+ T cells sorted from blood, taken in a trial of the OX40 agonist ivuxolimab. This TCR came from an adult with an advanced solid tumor such as melanoma, head and neck, liver or kidney cancer. The rearrangement joins TRBV7-2 to TRBJ1-1; 8 bases line up with TRBD1. DNA for the CDR3: TGTGCCAGCACATGGACAGGGAGGACTGAAGCTTTCTTT. Translating it yields CASTWTGRTEAFF. Variable domain in full (rest from reference TRBV7-2 and TRBJ1-1): GAGVSQSPSNKVTEKGKDVELRCDPISGHTALYWYRQSLGQGLEFLIYFQGNSAPDKSGLPSDRFSAERTGGSVSTLTIQRTQQEDSAVYLCASTWTGRTEAFFGQGTRLTVV.